Described below is a single T cell receptor (beta chain) sequence and its context. Germline V gene data show CDR1 as MNHEY and CDR2 as SVGAGI. V lost 4 bases, J lost 4 bases, and 6 bases stayed unmatched. This CDR3 is built from 16 residues. Seattle patient enrollment occurred during active infection, with longitudinal follow-up thereafter. These data come from a study of blood T cell repertoires in COVID-19. Study context: There were acute and convalescent COVID-19 samples, and they came from the United States, Italy and Spain. Nucleic acid was either cDNA or gDNA, and it came from T cells, B-cell-depleted T cells, or PBMCs.

The assay was immunoSEQ multiplex PCR, and TCRdb's table has in-frame clones only and misses some. Of approximately 150,000 clones in the sample, around nine tenths were seen once. What was sequenced was peripheral blood. This chain links TRBV6-5 with TRBJ1-6, with 8 bases identical to TRBD1. This receptor was obtained from a woman at least 80 years old with COVID-19, enrolled during active disease. The CDR3 sequence: CASSFLGQEYNSPLHF. DNA of the CDR3: TGTGCCAGCAGTTTCTTGGGACAGGAGTATAATTCACCCCTCCACTTT.